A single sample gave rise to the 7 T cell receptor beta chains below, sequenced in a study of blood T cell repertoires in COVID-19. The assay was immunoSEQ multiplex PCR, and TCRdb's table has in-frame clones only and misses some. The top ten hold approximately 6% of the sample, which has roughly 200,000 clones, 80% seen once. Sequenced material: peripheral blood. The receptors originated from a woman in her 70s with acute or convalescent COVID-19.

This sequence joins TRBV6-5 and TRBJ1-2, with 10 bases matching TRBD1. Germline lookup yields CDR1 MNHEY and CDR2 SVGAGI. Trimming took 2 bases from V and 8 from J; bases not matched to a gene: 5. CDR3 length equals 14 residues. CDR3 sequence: CASSYGTGVEGYTF. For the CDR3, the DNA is TGTGCCAGCAGTTACGGGACAGGGGTAGAGGGCTACACCTTC.

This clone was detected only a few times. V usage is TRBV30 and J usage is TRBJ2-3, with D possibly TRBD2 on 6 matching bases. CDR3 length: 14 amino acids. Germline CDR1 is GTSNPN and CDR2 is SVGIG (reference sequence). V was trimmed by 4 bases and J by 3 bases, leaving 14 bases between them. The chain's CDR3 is CAWMGWGETDTQYF. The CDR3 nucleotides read TGTGCCTGGATGGGGTGGGGGGAAACAGATACGCAGTATTTT. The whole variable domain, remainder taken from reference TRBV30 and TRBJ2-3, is SQTIHQWPATLVQPVGSPLSLECTVEGTSNPNLYWYRQAAGRGLQLLFYSVGIGQISSEVPQNLSASRPQDRQFILSSKKLLLSDSGFYLCAWMGWGETDTQYFGPGTRLTVL.

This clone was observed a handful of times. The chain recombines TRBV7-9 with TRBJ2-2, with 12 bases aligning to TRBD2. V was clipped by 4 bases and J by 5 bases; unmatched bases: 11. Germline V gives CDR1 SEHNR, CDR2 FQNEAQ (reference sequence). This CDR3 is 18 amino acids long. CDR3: CASSSWGLAGMGTGELFF. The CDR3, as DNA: TGTGCCAGCAGCTCTTGGGGACTAGCGGGCATGGGAACCGGGGAGCTGTTTTTT.

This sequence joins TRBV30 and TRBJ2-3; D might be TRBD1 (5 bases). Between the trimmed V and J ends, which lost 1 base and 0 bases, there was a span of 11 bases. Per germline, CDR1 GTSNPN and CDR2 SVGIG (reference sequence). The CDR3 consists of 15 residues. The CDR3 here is CAWSGRGGSTDTQYF. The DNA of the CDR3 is TGTGCCTGGAGTGGAAGGGGTGGGAGCACAGATACGCAGTATTTT. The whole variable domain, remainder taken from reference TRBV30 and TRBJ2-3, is SQTIHQWPATLVQPVGSPLSLECTVEGTSNPNLYWYRQAAGRGLQLLFYSVGIGQISSEVPQNLSASRPQDRQFILSSKKLLLSDSGFYLCAWSGRGGSTDTQYFGPGTRLTVL.

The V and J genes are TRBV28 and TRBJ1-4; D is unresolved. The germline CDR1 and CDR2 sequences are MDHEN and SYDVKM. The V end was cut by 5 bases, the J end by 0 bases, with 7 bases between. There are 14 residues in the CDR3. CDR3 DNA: TGTGCCAGCAGTGGAGCCGCAACTAATGAAAAACTGTTTTTT. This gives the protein CASSGAATNEKLFF.

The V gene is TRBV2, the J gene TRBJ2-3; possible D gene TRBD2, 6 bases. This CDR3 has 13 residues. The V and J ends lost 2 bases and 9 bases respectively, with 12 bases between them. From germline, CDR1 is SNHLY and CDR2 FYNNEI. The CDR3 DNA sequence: TGTGCCAGCAGTGAATGGCGGCGGGACACGCAGTATTTT. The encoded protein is CASSEWRRDTQYF.

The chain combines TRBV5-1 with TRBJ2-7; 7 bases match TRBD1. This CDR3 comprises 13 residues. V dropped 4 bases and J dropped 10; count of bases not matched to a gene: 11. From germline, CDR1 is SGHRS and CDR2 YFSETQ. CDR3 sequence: CASSPDRVEEQYF. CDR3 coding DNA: TGCGCCAGCAGCCCCGACAGGGTTGAAGAACAGTACTTC.